This entry concerns a single TCR beta chain. As yet, its antigen is unknown. The junction does not match germline at one end; this may be a read error. The study drew its donors from healthy HIV-negative adults without recent acute infections or vaccinations. The protocol was immunoSEQ multiplex PCR, while the TCRdb copy is restricted to in-frame clones and leaves out a portion. The table lists a few million clones, about 90% of them singletons, with around 0.4% in the top ten. These data are taken from a study of shared clonotypes between healthy human individuals. Study overall: Per-donor plates numbered three CD4 naive, three CD4 memory, two CD8 naive and one CD8 memory. General study points: It was observed that around 5% of naive CD4 clonotypes were shared across a handful of donors. Owing to a small donor count, the genetic and exposure-history diversity represented was limited.

Sequencing used naive CD4+ T cells from PBMCs. The subset is: CD45RA+ positively selected. This TCR came from a man aged 18 to 29 in good health. Some clones in this sample may be carry-over from other donors' samples.

In DNA form, the CDR3 reads TGCGCCAGCAGTTTGGGACGTACCTCAGTCGGAGAGACCCAGTACTTC. Residues: CASSLGRTSVGETQYF. The chain combines TRBV5-1 with TRBJ2-5; D possibly matches TRBD1 or TRBD2 (5 bases each). The CDR3 extends over 16 amino acids. Germline V gives CDR1 SGHRS, CDR2 YFSETQ.